Each of the 23 T cell receptor beta chains below was sequenced from the same sample in a study of T cells in Graves' hyperthyroidism and ophthalmopathy. Amplified TCR beta CDR3 regions came from RNA transcripts. HTBI primers were employed in a first-round RT-PCR of the TCR CDR3. From the multiplex PCR reads, TCRdb called clonotypes with MiXCR, one entry per CDR3 protein. The sample contains about 400,000 distinct CDR3 sequences, about 15% of which appear only once. The sample was blood. The receptors come from a woman aged 25 to 39 with Graves' hyperthyroidism.

The V call is TRBV18, the J call TRBJ2-1; D possibly corresponds to TRBD2 (5 bases). CDR3 size: 14 residues. In germline, CDR1 is KGHSH, CDR2 LQKENI. Trimming pared 2 bases from V and 6 bases from J, leaving 11 bases between. The CDR3 region is CASSPFGSGNEQFF. DNA of the CDR3: TGTGCCAGCTCACCATTTGGCAGCGGCAATGAGCAGTTCTTC.

There are a few counts of this clonotype. The chain couples TRBV12-3 or TRBV12-4 to TRBJ1-5, with D possibly TRBD1 on 5 matching bases. V was pared by 2 bases and J by 5 bases, with 13 bases between. This CDR3 region has 15 residues. The chain's CDR3 is CASSLYRGSYQPQHF. The DNA for the CDR3 is TGTGCCAGCAGTTTATATAGGGGCAGCTATCAGCCCCAGCATTTT.

The genes are TRBV5-1 and TRBJ2-1; no firm D call. This CDR3 contains 16 residues. Trimming took 0 bases from V and 8 from J, leaving 18 bases between them. Germline assignment: CDR1 SGHRS and CDR2 YFSETQ. In nucleotides, the CDR3 is TGCGCCAGCAGCTTGGTTTTGGCCACGAATACTCATGAGCAGTTCTTC. Protein product: CASSLVLATNTHEQFF.

This clonotype has a handful of counts. This sequence joins TRBV6-2 or TRBV6-3 and TRBJ1-5; perhaps TRBD1 as D (6 bases). This CDR3 has 14 amino acids. V was pared by 8 bases and J by 2 bases, with 13 bases between. Germline CDR1 is MNHEY and CDR2 is SVGEGT. The CDR3 spells CASGPGGGNQPQHF. CDR3 nucleotides: TGTGCCAGCGGGCCCGGGGGCGGCAATCAGCCCCAGCATTTT.

Only a few counts were recorded for this clonotype. CDR3: CSARPHRVSSYGYTF. The CDR3 DNA reads as TGCAGTGCTAGGCCTCACAGGGTTAGTAGCTATGGCTACACCTTC. The V and J genes are TRBV20-1 and TRBJ1-2, with D perhaps TRBD1 (6 bases). The CDR3 length is 15 residues. Between the trimmed V and J ends, which lost 3 bases and 4 bases, there was a span of 18 bases. Looked up from germline, CDR1 is DFQATT and CDR2 is SNEGSKA (reference sequence).

This clonotype was counted many times. This chain connects TRBV3-1 to TRBJ2-2, with 11 bases aligning to TRBD2. Trimming at V came to 9 bases and at J to 4 bases, leaving 4 bases not matched to a gene. This CDR3 has 14 amino acids. CDR1 is LGHDT and CDR2 is YNNKEL in the germline V gene (reference sequence). The CDR3 is CASYTSGSTGELFF. As DNA, the CDR3 is TGTGCCAGTTATACTAGCGGGAGCACCGGGGAGCTGTTTTTT.

This clonotype appeared a few times. The V gene is TRBV18, the J gene TRBJ1-1; the D gene is possibly TRBD1 (6 bases). The CDR3 covers 16 residues. Germline CDR1 reads KGHSH; CDR2 reads LQKENI. V was pared by 3 bases and J by 5 bases, with 19 bases between. In DNA, the CDR3 is TGTGCCAGCTCACCCGTTGAGGCTAGGGGGGGTACTGAAGCTTTCTTT. As protein: CASSPVEARGGTEAFF.

This sequence joins TRBV6-2 or TRBV6-3 and TRBJ2-1, with 13 bases aligning to TRBD2. In germline, CDR1 is MNHEY, CDR2 SVGEGT. The ends lost 0 bases at V and 8 bases at J; junction bases unmatched: 4. This CDR3 comprises 16 residues. The chain's CDR3 is CASSYSETSGRYEQFF. CDR3 nucleotides: TGTGCCAGCAGTTACTCGGAGACTAGCGGGAGGTATGAGCAGTTCTTC.

Many counts were recorded for this clonotype. The chain links TRBV7-2 to TRBJ2-3, with D uncertain. CDR1 is SGHTA and CDR2 is FQGNSA in the germline V gene. With 6 bases removed from V and 7 bases from J, the gap between germline ends came to 17 bases. The CDR3 covers 14 residues. In DNA form, the CDR3 reads TGTGCCAGCAGTTGGGTCACAAGTGCAAATACGCAGTATTTT. Its translation is CASSWVTSANTQYF.

The chain couples TRBV20-1 to TRBJ2-1; TRBD1 aligns across 8 bases. The germline V gene has CDR1 DFQATT and CDR2 SNEGSKA (reference sequence). The CDR3 has 16 residues. V lost 1 base and J lost 2; bases outside the gene matches: 7. The CDR3 here is CSARGSQGETYNEQFF. The CDR3 DNA follows: TGCAGTGCTAGAGGGTCACAGGGGGAAACCTACAATGAGCAGTTCTTC.

This chain uses TRBV9 with TRBJ2-1; TRBD2 agrees at 11 bases. V lost 1 base, J lost 3 bases, and 6 bases stayed unmatched. CDR3 length: 17 residues. CDR1 is SGDLS and CDR2 is YYNGEE in the germline V gene. The CDR3 sequence: CASSVSAGLAVYNEQFF. In nucleotides, the CDR3 is TGTGCCAGCAGCGTAAGTGCGGGACTAGCGGTCTACAATGAGCAGTTCTTC.

In its sample, this clonotype was seen many times. The chain couples TRBV3-1 to TRBJ2-5; perhaps TRBD1 as D (6 bases). Germline V gives CDR1 LGHDT, CDR2 YNNKEL (reference sequence). Trimming cost V 3 bases and J 1 base, with 9 bases left between them. This CDR3 spans 14 amino acids. The CDR3 DNA sequence: TGTGCCAGCAGCCATCGGACAGTCCAAGAGACCCAGTACTTC. It is translated as CASSHRTVQETQYF.

V is TRBV7-6 and J is TRBJ2-2, with D unresolved. Trimming stripped 5 bases from V and 5 bases from J, with 9 bases between. Looked up from germline, CDR1 is SGHVS and CDR2 is FNYEAQ. The CDR3 covers 13 residues. CDR3 nucleotides: TGTGCCAGCAGCCCTACTCTAACCGGGGAGCTGTTTTTT. As protein: CASSPTLTGELFF.

This clonotype was detected ten times or more. J is TRBJ2-7 and V is TRBV12-3 or TRBV12-4; D is unclear. The CDR3 length is 12 residues. V dropped 5 bases and J dropped 3 bases, with 8 bases sitting between them. The CDR3 region has the DNA TGTGCCAGCAGTACCCCGGGCTACGAGCAGTACTTC. This encodes CASSTPGYEQYF.

This clonotype was counted at least ten times. The chain uses TRBV10-3 and TRBJ1-6; no clear D. CDR1 is ENHRY, CDR2 SYGVKD, per germline. Trimming cost V 3 bases and J 7 bases, with 22 bases left between them. CDR3 length equals 18 residues. The CDR3, as DNA: TGTGCCATCAGTGATACGGCCTTGGCGCGGATAAGCAATTCACCCCTCCACTTT. This gives the protein CAISDTALARISNSPLHF.

V is TRBV20-1 and J is TRBJ1-4; the match to TRBD1 covers 8 bases. The CDR3 totals 13 residues. Losses at the gene ends were 2 bases for V and 8 bases for J; bases not matched to a gene: 4. Germline assignment: CDR1 DFQATT and CDR2 SNEGSKA (reference sequence). CDR3 loop: CSARQGAREKLFF. The CDR3, as DNA: TGCAGTGCTAGACAGGGGGCAAGAGAAAAACTGTTTTTT.

This clonotype was detected ten times or more. J is TRBJ2-3 and V is TRBV7-9; D not resolved. Germline assignment: CDR1 SEHNR and CDR2 FQNEAQ (reference sequence). Trimming cost V 8 bases and J 5 bases, with 11 bases left between them. The CDR3 extends over 12 amino acids. This CDR3 reads CASAPSRDTQYF. The CDR3 region has the DNA TGTGCCAGCGCTCCAAGTCGAGATACGCAGTATTTT.

This clonotype was counted ten times or more. The chain carries TRBV7-2 and TRBJ2-4; TRBD2 is a possible D gene (6 bases). Germline loops: CDR1 SGHTA, CDR2 FQGNSA. The CDR3 is 18 residues long. Trimming left V 1 base short and J 0 bases short, with 16 bases between. This CDR3 is CASSLGWRERLAKNIQYF. DNA for the CDR3: TGTGCCAGCAGCTTAGGATGGCGGGAACGGCTAGCCAAAAACATTCAGTACTTC.

The V gene is TRBV10-3, the J gene TRBJ2-1, with 7 nucleotides matching TRBD1. The CDR3 loop spans 14 amino acids. V was clipped by 10 bases and J by 0 bases; unmatched bases: 6. CDR1 and CDR2 from the germline V gene are ENHRY and SYGVKD. CDR3 sequence: CATQGDPSYNEQFF. CDR3 nucleotide sequence: TGTGCCACCCAGGGGGACCCCTCCTACAATGAGCAGTTCTTC.

This clonotype was found many times. The rearrangement links TRBV6-1 to TRBJ2-7, with a weak D call TRBD1 (7 bases). The CDR3 runs to 14 residues. Trimming shortened V by 4 bases and J by 6 bases, and 16 bases separated the two germline ends. CDR1 is MNHNS, CDR2 SASEGT, per germline. CDR3 amino acids: CASSVRRGLGEQYF. DNA for the CDR3: TGTGCCAGCAGTGTCCGGAGGGGGCTGGGCGAGCAGTACTTC.

This clonotype occurred a few times. The chain has TRBV4-2 and TRBJ2-7; D might be TRBD1 or TRBD2, each matching 7 bases. The ends were cut back, 4 bases at V and 5 bases at J, with 18 bases in the middle. The length of the CDR3 is 15 residues. Germline CDR1 and CDR2: LGHNA and YNFKEQ. DNA for the CDR3: TGTGCCAGCAGCCGAGGGGAGGGGGCGTTGAACGAGCAGTACTTC. Translated, it gives CASSRGEGALNEQYF.

The sample holds a few counts of this clonotype. The chain carries TRBV2 and TRBJ2-2; TRBD1 matches at 8 bases. V was clipped by 6 bases and J by 5 bases; unmatched bases: 8. Germline CDR1 and CDR2: SNHLY and FYNNEI. The CDR3 runs 15 residues. Here the CDR3 reads CASRSIGQGTGELFF. CDR3 DNA sequence: TGTGCCAGCAGGTCCATCGGACAGGGAACCGGGGAGCTGTTTTTT. Supplemented by reference TRBV2 and TRBJ2-2, the full variable domain reads EPEVTQTPSHQVTQMGQEVILRCVPISNHLYFYWYRQILGQKVEFLVSFYNNEISEKSEIFDDQFSVERPDGSNFTLKIRSTKLEDSAMYFCASRSIGQGTGELFFGEGSRLTVL.

This clonotype came up a few times. The chain combines TRBV9 with TRBJ2-2, with 7 bases matching TRBD1. Germline V gene lookup returns CDR1 SGDLS and CDR2 YYNGEE. V lost 0 bases to trimming and J lost 4 bases; unmatched junction nucleotides: 6. This CDR3 is 16 amino acids long. The CDR3 loop is CASSVASQGRTGELFF. The CDR3 DNA reads as TGTGCCAGCAGCGTAGCGTCACAGGGGCGCACCGGGGAGCTGTTTTTT.